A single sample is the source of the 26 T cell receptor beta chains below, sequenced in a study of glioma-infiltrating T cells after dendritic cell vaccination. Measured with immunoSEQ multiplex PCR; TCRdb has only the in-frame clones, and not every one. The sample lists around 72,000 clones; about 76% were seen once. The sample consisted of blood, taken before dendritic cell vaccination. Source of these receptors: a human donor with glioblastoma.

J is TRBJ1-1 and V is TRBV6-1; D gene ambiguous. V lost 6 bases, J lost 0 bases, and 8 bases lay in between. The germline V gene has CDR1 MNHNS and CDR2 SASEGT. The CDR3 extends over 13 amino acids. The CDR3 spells CASRYIMNTEAFF. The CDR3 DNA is TGTGCCAGCAGATACATAATGAACACTGAAGCTTTCTTT.

The DNA for the CDR3 is TGTGCCAGCAGTTCCTACAGTGGAGAAAAACTGTTTTTT. Amino acids: CASSSYSGEKLFF. V usage is TRBV27 and J usage is TRBJ1-4; D remains unclear. This CDR3 is built from 13 residues. Trimming removed 4 bases from V and 8 bases from J, with 11 bases in between. Per germline, CDR1 MNHEY and CDR2 SMNVEV (reference sequence).

The chain's CDR3 is CASSIPGEENEKLFF. The CDR3 DNA reads TGTGCCAGCAGCATCCCGGGGGAGGAGAATGAAAAACTGTTTTTT. This chain uses TRBV7-9 with TRBJ1-4, with a possible D match to TRBD1 (5 bases). This CDR3 has 15 amino acids. With 5 bases removed from V and 5 bases from J, the gap between germline ends came to 15 bases. Germline V lookup: CDR1 SEHNR, CDR2 FQNEAQ (reference sequence). Supplemented by reference TRBV7-9 and TRBJ1-4, the full variable domain reads DTGVSQNPRHKITKRGQNVTFRCDPISEHNRLYWYRQTLGQGPEFLTYFQNEAQLEKSRLLSDRFSAERPKGSFSTLEIQRTEQGDSAMYLCASSIPGEENEKLFFGSGTQLSVL.

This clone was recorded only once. The CDR3 DNA sequence: TGCGCCAGCAGCCAAAACGGACAGGGAAGCTCCTACGAGCAGTACTTC. Protein: CASSQNGQGSSYEQYF. The V call is TRBV4-1, the J call TRBJ2-7; 8 nucleotides match TRBD1. V lost 2 bases, J lost 0 bases, and 6 bases stayed unmatched. CDR1 and CDR2 (germline): MGHRA, YSYEKL. The CDR3 contains 16 residues.

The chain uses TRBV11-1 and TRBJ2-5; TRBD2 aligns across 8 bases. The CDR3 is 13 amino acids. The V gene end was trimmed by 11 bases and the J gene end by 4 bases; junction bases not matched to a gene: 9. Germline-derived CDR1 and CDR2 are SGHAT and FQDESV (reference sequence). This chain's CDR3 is CASSRGDRETQYF. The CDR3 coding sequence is TGTGCCTCCTCGCGGGGGGATCGAGAGACCCAGTACTTC.

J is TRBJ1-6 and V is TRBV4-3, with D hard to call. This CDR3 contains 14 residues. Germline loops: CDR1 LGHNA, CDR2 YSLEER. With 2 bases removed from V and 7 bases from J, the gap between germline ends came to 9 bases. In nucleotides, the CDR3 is TGCGCCAGCAGCCAATCGACACAGAATTCACCCCTCCACTTT. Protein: CASSQSTQNSPLHF.

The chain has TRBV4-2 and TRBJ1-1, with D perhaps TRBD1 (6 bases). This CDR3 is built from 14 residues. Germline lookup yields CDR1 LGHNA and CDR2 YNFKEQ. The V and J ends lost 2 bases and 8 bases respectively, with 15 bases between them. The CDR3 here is CASSQLDSLTEAFF. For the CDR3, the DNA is TGTGCCAGCAGCCAATTGGACAGCCTAACCGAAGCTTTCTTT.

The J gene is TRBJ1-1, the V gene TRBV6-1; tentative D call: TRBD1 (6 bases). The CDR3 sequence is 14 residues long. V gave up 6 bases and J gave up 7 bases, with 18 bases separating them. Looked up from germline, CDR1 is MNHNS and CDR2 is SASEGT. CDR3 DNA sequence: TGTGCCAGCAGGGATTCGGACAGAAACGGTGAAGCTTTCTTT. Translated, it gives CASRDSDRNGEAFF.

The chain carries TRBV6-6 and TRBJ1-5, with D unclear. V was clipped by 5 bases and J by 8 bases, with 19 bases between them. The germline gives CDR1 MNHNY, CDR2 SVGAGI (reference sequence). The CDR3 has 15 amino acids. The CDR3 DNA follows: TGTGCCAGCAGTCCGCGAGGATTAAGCGTTGAGCCCCAGCATTTT. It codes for CASSPRGLSVEPQHF.

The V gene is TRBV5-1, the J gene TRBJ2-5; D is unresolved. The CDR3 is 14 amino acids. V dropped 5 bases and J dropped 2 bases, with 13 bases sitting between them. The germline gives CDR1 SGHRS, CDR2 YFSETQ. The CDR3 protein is CASSKSLTQETQYF. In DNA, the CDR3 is TGCGCCAGCAGTAAGAGTCTAACTCAAGAGACCCAGTACTTC.

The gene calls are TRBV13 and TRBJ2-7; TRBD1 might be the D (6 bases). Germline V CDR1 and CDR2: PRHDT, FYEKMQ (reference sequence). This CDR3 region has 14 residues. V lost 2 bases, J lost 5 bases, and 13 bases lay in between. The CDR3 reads CASSLLLEGDEQYF. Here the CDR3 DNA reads TGTGCCAGCAGCTTACTCCTCGAGGGGGACGAGCAGTACTTC.

The CDR3 sequence is CAWSGRVRVNSPLHF. The CDR3 region has the DNA TGTGCCTGGAGCGGCCGGGTCCGGGTGAATTCACCCCTCCACTTT. The chain has TRBV30 and TRBJ1-6; D gene ambiguous. CDR1 GTSNPN and CDR2 SVGIG come from the germline V gene (reference sequence). The CDR3 is made up of 15 amino acids. Trimming pared 3 bases from V and 7 bases from J, leaving 16 bases between.

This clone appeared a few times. CDR3 amino acids: CASSQLSGNTIYF. CDR3 nucleotide sequence: TGCGCCAGCAGCCAATTATCGGGAAACACCATATATTTT. The chain couples TRBV4-3 to TRBJ1-3; no clear D gene. Germline V gene sequence: CDR1 LGHNA, CDR2 YSLEER. The CDR3 spans 13 residues. V was trimmed by 2 bases and J by 4 bases, leaving 6 bases between them.

The CDR3 loop is CASSQGGGTEAFF. CDR3 DNA: TGTGCCAGCAGCCAAGGGGGGGGCACTGAAGCTTTCTTT. The chain uses TRBV9 and TRBJ1-1; tentatively, D is TRBD1 (6 bases). This CDR3 is built from 13 residues. Deletions cut 4 bases from V and 4 bases from J, with 11 bases between. Germline CDR1 reads SGDLS; CDR2 reads YYNGEE.

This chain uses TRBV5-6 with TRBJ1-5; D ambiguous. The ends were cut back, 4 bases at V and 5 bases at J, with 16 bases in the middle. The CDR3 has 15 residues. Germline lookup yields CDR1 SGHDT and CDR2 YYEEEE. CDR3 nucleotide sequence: TGTGCCAGCAGCCCCATGCGGGGTTTGGATCAGCCCCAGCATTTT. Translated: CASSPMRGLDQPQHF.

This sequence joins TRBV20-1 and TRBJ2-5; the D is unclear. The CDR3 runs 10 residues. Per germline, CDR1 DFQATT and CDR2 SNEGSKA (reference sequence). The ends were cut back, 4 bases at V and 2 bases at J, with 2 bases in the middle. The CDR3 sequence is CSATQETQYF. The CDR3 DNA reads TGCAGTGCTACTCAAGAGACCCAGTACTTC.

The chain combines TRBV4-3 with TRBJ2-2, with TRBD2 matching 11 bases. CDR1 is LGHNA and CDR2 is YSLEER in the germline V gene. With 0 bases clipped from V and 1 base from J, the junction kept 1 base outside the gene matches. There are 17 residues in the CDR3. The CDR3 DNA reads TGCGCCAGCAGCCAAGATCTAGCGGGGGGGAACACCGGGGAGCTGTTTTTT. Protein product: CASSQDLAGGNTGELFF.

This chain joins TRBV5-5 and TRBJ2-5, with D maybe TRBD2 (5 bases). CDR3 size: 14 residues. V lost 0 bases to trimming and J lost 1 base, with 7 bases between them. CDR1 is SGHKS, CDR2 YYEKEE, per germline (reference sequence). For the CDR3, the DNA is TGTGCCAGCAGCTTGGGCGGGCGCCAAGAGACCCAGTACTTC. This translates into CASSLGGRQETQYF.

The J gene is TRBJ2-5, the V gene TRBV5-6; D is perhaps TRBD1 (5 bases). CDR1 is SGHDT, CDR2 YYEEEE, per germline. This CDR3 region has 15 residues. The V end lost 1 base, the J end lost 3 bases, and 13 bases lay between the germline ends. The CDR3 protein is CASSLFQGGEETQYF. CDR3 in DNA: TGTGCCAGCAGCTTGTTCCAGGGTGGGGAAGAGACCCAGTACTTC. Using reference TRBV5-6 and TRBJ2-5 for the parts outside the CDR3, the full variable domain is DAGVTQSPTHLIKTRGQQVTLRCSPKSGHDTVSWYQQALGQGPQFIFQYYEEEERQRGNFPDRFSGHQFPNYSSELNVNALLLGDSALYLCASSLFQGGEETQYFGPGTRLLVL.

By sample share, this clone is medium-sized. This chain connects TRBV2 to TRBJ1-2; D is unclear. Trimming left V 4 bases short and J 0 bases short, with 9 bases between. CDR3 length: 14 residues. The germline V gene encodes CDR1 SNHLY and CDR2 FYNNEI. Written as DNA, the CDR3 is TGTGCCAGCAGTGCAGATAGCGCTAACTATGGCTACACCTTC. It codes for CASSADSANYGYTF.

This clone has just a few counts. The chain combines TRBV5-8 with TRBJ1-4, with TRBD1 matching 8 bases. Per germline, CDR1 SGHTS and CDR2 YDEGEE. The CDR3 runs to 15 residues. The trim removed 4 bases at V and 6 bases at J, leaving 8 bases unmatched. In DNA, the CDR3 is TGTGCCAGCAGCGGAAGGACAGGGCGGCATGAAAAACTGTTTTTT. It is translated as CASSGRTGRHEKLFF.

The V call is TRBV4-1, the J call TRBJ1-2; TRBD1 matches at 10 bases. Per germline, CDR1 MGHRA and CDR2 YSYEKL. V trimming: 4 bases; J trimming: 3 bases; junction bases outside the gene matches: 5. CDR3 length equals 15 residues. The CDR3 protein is CASSPRQGADYGYTF. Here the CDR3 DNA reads TGCGCCAGCAGCCCCAGACAGGGGGCTGACTATGGCTACACCTTC.

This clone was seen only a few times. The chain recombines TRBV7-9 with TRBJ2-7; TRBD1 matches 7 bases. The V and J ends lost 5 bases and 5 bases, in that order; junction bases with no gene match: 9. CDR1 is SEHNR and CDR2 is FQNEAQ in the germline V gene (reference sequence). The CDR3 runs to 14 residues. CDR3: CASSPISTGNEQYF. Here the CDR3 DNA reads TGTGCCAGCAGCCCCATCTCGACAGGGAACGAGCAGTACTTC.

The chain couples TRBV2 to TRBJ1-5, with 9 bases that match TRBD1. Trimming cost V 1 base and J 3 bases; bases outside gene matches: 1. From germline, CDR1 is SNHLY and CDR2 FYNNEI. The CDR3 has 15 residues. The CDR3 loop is CASSEGTGDNQPQHF. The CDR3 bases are TGTGCCAGCAGTGAAGGGACAGGGGACAATCAGCCCCAGCATTTT.

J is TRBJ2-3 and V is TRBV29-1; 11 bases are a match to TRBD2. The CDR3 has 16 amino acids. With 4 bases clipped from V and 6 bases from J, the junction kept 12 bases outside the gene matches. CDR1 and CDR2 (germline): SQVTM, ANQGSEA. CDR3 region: CSVVSGLAGGPDTQYF. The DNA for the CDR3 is TGCAGCGTTGTGTCCGGGCTAGCGGGGGGCCCCGATACGCAGTATTTT.

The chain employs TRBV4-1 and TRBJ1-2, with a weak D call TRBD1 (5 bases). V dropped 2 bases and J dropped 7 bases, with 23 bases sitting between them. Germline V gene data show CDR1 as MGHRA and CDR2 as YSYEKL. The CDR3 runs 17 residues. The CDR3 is CASSQLEDRGFKGGYTF. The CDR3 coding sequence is TGCGCCAGCAGCCAACTCGAGGATCGGGGGTTTAAGGGTGGCTACACCTTC.